The entry below describes one TCR beta chain. The antigen remains unidentified. This sample is drawn from a study of memory CD4+ T cells and cytomegalovirus serostatus. Study at large: Donors were healthy Belgian adults, several CMV seropositive and around 24 seronegative.

Study-wide results and caveats: The CMV-associated TCR signature appears largely within the CD4+ memory repertoire. Median bootstrapped AUC for CMV status was about 0.95 originally, about 0.9 US-trained.

The CDR3 is 13 residues long. Germline V gene sequence: CDR1 MNHEY, CDR2 SMNVEV (reference sequence). V gave up 8 bases and J gave up 6 bases, with 14 bases separating them. Per the authors' pipeline: Out-of-frame sequences were removed, leaving some 2 million distinct TCRbeta sequences. Here immunoSEQ multiplex PCR was the method, and the copy in TCRdb shows in-frame clones only, minus some. The V and J calls and clone size are taken from that table; D and trimming were inferred from the DNA. The sample has just under 95,000 clones; 80% are singletons. The sort gate was single viable CD3+CD4+CD8-CD45RO+ cells for memory CD4+ T cells.

The TCR was taken from an adult in good health and CMV-seropositive. The material sequenced was memory CD4+ T cells from blood. V and J are TRBV27 and TRBJ1-5, with D possibly matching TRBD1 (6 bases). CDR3 coding DNA: TGTGCCAGCCAGGGGCAGGGTAGTCAGCCCCAGCATTTT. Translating it yields CASQGQGSQPQHF.